A selection of T cell receptor beta chains follows, all from one sample in a study of T cells in localized non-small cell lung cancer. Clones were sequenced by immunoSEQ multiplex PCR, and TCRdb holds only the in-frame ones, with some missing. The top ten clones hold roughly 4.3% of a sample with roughly 89,000 clones, roughly 88% of them seen once. The sequenced sample was PBMCs, obtained before any cancer treatment. The source of these receptors is a woman aged 35 to 70 with stage II squamous cell lung carcinoma. Both conserved end residues are part of each CDR3. D genes are given only for firm matches. The size field is filled for only some rows; it gives once, few, many or a size class.

D gene	clone size	V gene	J gene	CDR3 protein
.	.	TRBV9	TRBJ1-5	CASSATGNSNQPQHF
TRBD2	.	TRBV7-8	TRBJ2-2	CASRSLAAGELFF
TRBD2	.	TRBV6-1	TRBJ2-3	CASRRLAGGQDTQYF
.	.	TRBV6-1	TRBJ1-2	CASSDRQVYWDGYTF
TRBD1	.	TRBV6-6	TRBJ2-1	CASSYSDRVNEQFF
.	.	TRBV12-5	TRBJ1-5	CASGLSGSNQPQHF
.	few	TRBV4-1	TRBJ1-5	CASSQEEAVSNQPQHF
.	.	TRBV14	TRBJ2-7	CASSQLTNEQYF
TRBD2	.	TRBV13	TRBJ2-3	CASSTSGLADTQYF
.	.	TRBV19	TRBJ1-4	CASTGRDNEKLFF
TRBD2	.	TRBV5-1	TRBJ2-7	CASQREAAYEQYF
.	.	TRBV6-5	TRBJ1-5	CASSYSRLQPQHF
TRBD2	.	TRBV5-1	TRBJ2-2	CASSVRLAGQTADTGELFF
.	.	TRBV18	TRBJ1-4	CASSGGREKLFF
TRBD1	few	TRBV6-5	TRBJ1-1	CASRPPGQFEAFF
.	.	TRBV19	TRBJ1-2	CASSDEGARGYGYTF
.	.	TRBV4-1	TRBJ2-1	CASSQFLRGVRFF
.	.	TRBV6-5	TRBJ1-1	CASSYIGGQHTEAFF
.	.	TRBV28	TRBJ1-3	CASSLGRSSGNTIYF
.	.	TRBV5-1	TRBJ1-3	CASSFGGEGNTIYF
.	.	TRBV6-5	TRBJ2-7	CARTGLYEQYF
TRBD2	once	TRBV7-9	TRBJ2-3	CASSLTRVAGVSDTQYF
TRBD1	.	TRBV30	.	CAWSGDLQGAPYEQYF
.	.	TRBV5-1	TRBJ1-3	CASSLGWTEGNTIYF
.	once	TRBV2	TRBJ1-4	CASSEALRSRGEKLFF
.	.	TRBV11-2	TRBJ1-2	CASSLSGQDYGYTF
.	.	TRBV5-6	TRBJ2-7	CASSLGGPYEQYF
.	.	TRBV5-1	TRBJ1-1	CASSLGGRERTEAFF
.	.	TRBV29-1	TRBJ1-3	CSVARGSGNTIYF
.	.	TRBV19	TRBJ1-5	CASSISSHSNQPQHF
TRBD2	.	TRBV19	TRBJ2-1	CASSTPGLAGGEQFF
.	.	TRBV10-1	TRBJ1-6	CASSESGDLSPLHF
.	.	TRBV7-6	TRBJ2-6	CASSPMALGGANVLTF
.	.	TRBV7-9	TRBJ2-1	CASSSTGTARFWQFF
TRBD1	.	TRBV11-2	TRBJ1-3	CASSDDRGGTIYF
.	.	TRBV29-1	TRBJ1-5	CSARAGDQPQHF
TRBD1	.	TRBV19	TRBJ1-1	CASQRLTGGGTEAFF
.	.	TRBV30	TRBJ1-2	CAWSRSGSLASGYTF
.	.	TRBV29-1	TRBJ1-2	CSGTATSGYTF
.	.	TRBV6-1	TRBJ1-4	CASRARRTTNEKLFF
.	.	TRBV5-6	TRBJ2-7	CASSSRPSSYEQYF
.	.	TRBV9	TRBJ1-2	CASSVEGATNYGYTF
.	.	TRBV7-8	TRBJ2-3	CASSSPTGLSTDTQYF